The 21 T cell receptor beta chains listed next were all sequenced from one sample in a study of tissue T cells after allogeneic stem cell transplantation. This table comes from immunoSEQ multiplex PCR, and its TCRdb copy is limited to in-frame clones, with some not included. The sample shows tens of thousands of clones, around 90% of them seen only once. The input for sequencing was blood, taken before transplantation. The origin of the receptors is a woman between 35 and 70 years old who later had graft-versus-host disease after an allogeneic stem cell transplant.

The J gene is TRBJ2-5, the V gene TRBV5-4; no firm D call. The CDR3 contains 14 residues. V was pared by 4 bases and J by 5 bases, with 15 bases between. Germline CDR1 reads SGHNT; CDR2 reads YYREEE (reference sequence). As DNA, the CDR3 is TGTGCCAGCAGCGTCCGTGGAGTTGTCGAGACCCAGTACTTC. Residues: CASSVRGVVETQYF.

The chain couples TRBV7-3 to TRBJ2-1, with TRBD2 matching over 7 bases. Per germline, CDR1 SGHTA and CDR2 FQGTGA. The trim removed 1 base at V and 0 bases at J, leaving 3 bases unmatched. The CDR3 contains 16 residues. In DNA form, the CDR3 reads TGTGCCAGCAGCTTAAGGGGCGGGAGCTCCTACAATGAGCAGTTCTTC. Its translation: CASSLRGGSSYNEQFF.

The chain carries TRBV7-2 and TRBJ2-1; D uncertain. The CDR3 is 13 amino acids. V lost 1 base, J lost 7 bases, and 8 bases lay in between. CDR1 SGHTA and CDR2 FQGNSA come from the germline V gene. The CDR3 region has the DNA TGTGCCAGCAGCTTAGTGCCTTTTAATGAGCAGTTCTTC. This translates into CASSLVPFNEQFF.

The genes are TRBV27 and TRBJ1-2; the D gene is possibly TRBD1 (5 bases). Looked up from germline, CDR1 is MNHEY and CDR2 is SMNVEV (reference sequence). The CDR3 has 21 residues. V was trimmed by 5 bases and J by 4 bases, leaving 35 bases between them. Here the CDR3 DNA reads TGTGCCAGCAGTCCTATTCCCGTAAAACTTTTCACAGGCACCGGTGGCTATGGCTACACCTTC. This gives the protein CASSPIPVKLFTGTGGYGYTF.

J is TRBJ1-3 and V is TRBV18, with D unclear. Per germline, CDR1 KGHSH and CDR2 LQKENI. Trimming took 2 bases from V and 9 from J, leaving 17 bases between them. CDR3 size: 15 residues. The CDR3, as DNA: TGTGCCAGCTCACCATCGAACAGTTTAGGTGGCACCATATATTTT. Protein product: CASSPSNSLGGTIYF. The variable domain in full, completed from reference TRBV18 and TRBJ1-3, reads NAGVMQNPRHLVRRRGQEARLRCSPMKGHSHVYWYRQLPEEGLKFMVYLQKENIIDESGMPKERFSAEFPKEGPSILRIQQVVRGDSAAYFCASSPSNSLGGTIYFGEGSWLTVV.

The chain recombines TRBV5-1 with TRBJ1-2; no definite D call. Trimming took 2 bases from V and 6 from J, leaving 17 bases between them. The CDR3 totals 15 residues. The germline V gene has CDR1 SGHRS and CDR2 YFSETQ. CDR3 DNA: TGCGCCAGCAGCTTCCGGGTTTCGGGCCCTCATGGCTACACCTTC. It yields the protein CASSFRVSGPHGYTF. Using reference TRBV5-1 and TRBJ1-2 for the parts outside the CDR3, the full variable domain is KAGVTQTPRYLIKTRGQQVTLSCSPISGHRSVSWYQQTPGQGLQFLFEYFSETQRNKGNFPGRFSGRQFSNSRSEMNVSTLELGDSALYLCASSFRVSGPHGYTFGSGTRLTVV.

The gene calls are TRBV18 and TRBJ1-2, with a weak D call TRBD1 (6 bases). V shed 5 bases and J shed 6 bases, with 10 bases lying between them. The V gene's germline CDR1 is KGHSH and CDR2 LQKENI. The CDR3 spans 12 residues. The CDR3 coding sequence is TGTGCCAGCTCAGGGGACATTAATGGCTACACCTTC. Amino acids: CASSGDINGYTF.

This chain uses TRBV7-9 with TRBJ1-3; 7 positions agree with TRBD1. Unmatched junction bases numbered 7, after V lost 5 bases and J lost 0 bases. CDR3 size: 16 residues. CDR1 is SEHNR, CDR2 FQNEAQ, per germline (reference sequence). Here the CDR3 reads CASSPGQPGSGNTIYF. In nucleotides, the CDR3 is TGTGCCAGCAGCCCGGGACAGCCTGGCTCTGGAAACACCATATATTTT.

The V gene is TRBV6-5, the J gene TRBJ1-2, with D uncertain. With 4 bases removed from V and 4 bases from J, the gap between germline ends came to 13 bases. Germline V gene lookup returns CDR1 MNHEY and CDR2 SVGAGI. The CDR3 runs 14 residues. CDR3 in DNA: TGTGCCAGCAGTTCCCCGGGTCCTCGCTATGGCTACACCTTC. This sequence encodes CASSSPGPRYGYTF.

This clone was picked up one time. This chain connects TRBV11-2 to TRBJ2-7; D possibly corresponds to TRBD1 (6 bases). V was clipped by 5 bases and J by 0 bases, with 17 bases between them. This CDR3 contains 16 residues. From germline, CDR1 is SGHAT and CDR2 FQNNGV. In nucleotides, the CDR3 is TGTGCCAGCAGCCGAACCCGACAGGCGAGCTCCTACGAGCAGTACTTC. This sequence encodes CASSRTRQASSYEQYF.

The chain joins TRBV11-3 to TRBJ2-2; D is ambiguous. The CDR3 totals 13 residues. The V and J ends lost 1 base and 4 bases respectively, with 4 bases between them. Germline loops: CDR1 SGHNT, CDR2 YENEEA. DNA for the CDR3: TGTGCCAGCAGCTTAGGAATCACCGGGGAGCTGTTTTTT. The encoded protein is CASSLGITGELFF. The full variable domain, its missing parts supplied by reference TRBV11-3 and TRBJ2-2, is EAGVVQSPRYKIIEKKQPVAFWCNPISGHNTLYWYLQNLGQGPELLIRYENEEAVDDSQLPKDRFSAERLKGVDSTLKIQPAELGDSAVYLCASSLGITGELFFGEGSRLTVL.

The chain carries TRBV4-1 and TRBJ1-1; D not certain. Germline CDR1 and CDR2: MGHRA and YSYEKL. Trimming removed 0 bases at V and 1 base at J, with 9 bases between. The CDR3 extends over 15 amino acids. The CDR3: CASSQDGRANTEAFF. For the CDR3, the DNA is TGCGCCAGCAGCCAAGATGGCAGAGCGAACACTGAAGCTTTCTTT.

The V and J genes are TRBV6-1 and TRBJ1-1, with D unresolved. V lost 1 base and J lost 8, with 5 bases in between. CDR3 length: 11 residues. The germline V gene has CDR1 MNHNS and CDR2 SASEGT. The DNA for the CDR3 is TGTGCCAGCAGTGAAGGGTCCGAAGCTTTCTTT. This translates into CASSEGSEAFF.

This clone has just one count. V and J are TRBV24-1 and TRBJ2-3; 8 nucleotides align to TRBD1. V lost 6 bases and J lost 0; bases outside the gene matches: 4. Germline V CDR1 and CDR2: KGHDR, SFDVKD. The CDR3 is 15 residues long. CDR3 amino acids: CATSPRGLSTDTQYF. CDR3 DNA sequence: TGTGCCACCAGTCCCAGGGGGCTTAGCACAGATACGCAGTATTTT.

The gene calls are TRBV7-2 and TRBJ1-1; D is uncertain. CDR1 and CDR2 (germline): SGHTA, FQGNSA. The V end lost 0 bases, the J end lost 1 base, and 3 bases lay between the germline ends. This CDR3 region has 13 residues. Here the CDR3 DNA reads TGTGCCAGCAGCTTAGCTAGGAACACTGAAGCTTTCTTT. It specifies CASSLARNTEAFF. The whole variable domain, remainder taken from reference TRBV7-2 and TRBJ1-1, is GAGVSQSPSNKVTEKGKDVELRCDPISGHTALYWYRQSLGQGLEFLIYFQGNSAPDKSGLPSDRFSAERTGGSVSTLTIQRTQQEDSAVYLCASSLARNTEAFFGQGTRLTVV.

CDR3 bases: TGTGCCAGCAGCGCCGCCGCCACAGGGGTGTCCAAAAACATTCAGTACTTC. Its translation is CASSAAATGVSKNIQYF. V is TRBV7-2 and J is TRBJ2-4; TRBD1 agrees at 7 bases. The CDR3 runs 17 residues. The germline gives CDR1 SGHTA, CDR2 FQGNSA. The V and J ends lost 5 bases and 2 bases, in that order; junction bases with no gene match: 12.

The rearrangement uses TRBV4-3 and TRBJ2-1, with a weak D call TRBD1 (7 bases). CDR3 length: 20 amino acids. Trimming stripped 3 bases from V and 0 bases from J, with 24 bases between. CDR1 and CDR2 (germline): LGHNA, YSLEER. In DNA form, the CDR3 reads TGCGCCAGCAGCCAGGGGATATCAGGGGGGTCCCGAAGCTCCTACAATGAGCAGTTCTTC. Translation: CASSQGISGGSRSSYNEQFF.

The chain joins TRBV11-2 to TRBJ2-7; D is unclear. Germline V gives CDR1 SGHAT, CDR2 FQNNGV. The CDR3 spans 15 residues. V was shortened by 0 bases and J by 2 bases, with 11 bases between the two germline ends. DNA for the CDR3: TGTGCCAGCAGCTTAGAAAACGACGGTACCTACGAGCAGTACTTC. Translation gives CASSLENDGTYEQYF.

The chain joins TRBV6-5 to TRBJ1-2, with 7 bases that match TRBD1. The CDR3 covers 13 residues. Germline loops: CDR1 MNHEY, CDR2 SVGAGI. V trimming: 7 bases; J trimming: 5 bases; junction bases outside the gene matches: 7. CDR3 amino acids: CASKVRGKYGYTF. The CDR3 region has the DNA TGTGCCAGCAAAGTCAGGGGGAAGTATGGCTACACCTTC.

This rearrangement joins TRBV18 to TRBJ2-7, with D tentatively TRBD1 (6 bases). The V gene lost 6 bases and the J gene lost 0 bases, with 12 bases spanning the gap. Germline assignment: CDR1 KGHSH and CDR2 LQKENI. CDR3 length equals 14 residues. In DNA form, the CDR3 reads TGTGCCAGCTCCATGACGACAGGCTCCTACGAGCAGTACTTC. Translating gives CASSMTTGSYEQYF.

This clone was recorded only once. The rearrangement uses TRBV7-2 and TRBJ1-3; D uncertain. CDR3 size: 14 residues. Germline CDR1 and CDR2: SGHTA and FQGNSA. V lost 0 bases to trimming and J lost 0 bases, with 3 bases between them. In DNA, the CDR3 is TGTGCCAGCAGCTTAGCAAACTCTGGAAACACCATATATTTT. It is translated as CASSLANSGNTIYF.